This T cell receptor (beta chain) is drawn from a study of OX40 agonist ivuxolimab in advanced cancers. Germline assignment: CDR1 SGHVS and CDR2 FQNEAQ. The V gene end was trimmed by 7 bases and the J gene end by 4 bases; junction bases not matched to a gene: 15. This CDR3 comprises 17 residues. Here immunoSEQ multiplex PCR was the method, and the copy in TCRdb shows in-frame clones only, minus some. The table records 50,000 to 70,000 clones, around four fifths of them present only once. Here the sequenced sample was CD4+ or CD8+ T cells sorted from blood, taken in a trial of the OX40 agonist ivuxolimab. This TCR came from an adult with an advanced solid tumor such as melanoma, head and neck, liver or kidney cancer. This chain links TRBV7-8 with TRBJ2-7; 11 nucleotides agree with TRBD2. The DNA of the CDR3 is TGTGCCAGCACCCTAGCGGGAGGTTCTCGGCATACTTACGAGCAGTACTTC. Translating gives CASTLAGGSRHTYEQYF.